Presented here are 26 T cell receptor beta chains from one specimen sequenced in a study of T cell repertoires in cytomegalovirus infection. TCRdb reanalysed the reads using MiXCR and keeps one entry per CDR3 protein. The sample yields some 200,000 distinct CDR3 sequences, around 20% seen once. The sequenced sample consisted of PBMCs. The receptors stem from a human donor in good health (CMV status not recorded). Some clones in this sample may be carry-over from other donors' samples.

J is TRBJ2-7 and V is TRBV7-3; D is uncertain. The V end was cut by 4 bases, the J end by 1 base, with 11 bases between. CDR1 and CDR2 from the germline V gene are SGHTA and FQGTGA. This CDR3 has 14 amino acids. The CDR3 spells CASSSTPTSYEQYF. In nucleotides, the CDR3 is TGTGCCAGCAGCTCTACCCCCACTTCCTACGAGCAGTACTTC.

This clonotype was observed a handful of times. CDR3 bases: TGTGCCAGCAGCAAAGATAGAATCCGGGACGGGGGCACTGAAGCTTTCTTT. Amino acids: CASSKDRIRDGGTEAFF. The chain employs TRBV7-6 and TRBJ1-1; a weak D match, TRBD1 (5 bases). The CDR3 contains 17 residues. Looked up from germline, CDR1 is SGHVS and CDR2 is FNYEAQ. V was shortened by 5 bases and J by 4 bases, with 23 bases between the two germline ends.

The chain links TRBV20-1 to TRBJ2-2; D is possibly TRBD2 (6 bases). Germline CDR1 DFQATT, CDR2 SNEGSKA (reference sequence). This CDR3 spans 17 amino acids. V gave up 0 bases and J gave up 8 bases, with 22 bases separating them. The CDR3 nucleotides are TGCAGTGCTAGAGATTTGGGGCCTGGAGGGACGTCGGGGGAGCTGTTTTTT. Its translation is CSARDLGPGGTSGELFF.

Comments on this clonotype: The junction differs from germline at one of its ends, possibly a read error. The V call is TRBV7-4, the J call TRBJ2-7; 7 nucleotides match TRBD2. Per germline, CDR1 SGHVT and CDR2 SQSDAQ. The CDR3 is 11 residues long. CDR3 amino acids: CTSSGAYEQYF. The CDR3 DNA follows: TGTACCAGCAGCGGGGCTTACGAGCAGTACTTC.

This clonotype was counted only a few times. The chain links TRBV7-2 to TRBJ2-5; TRBD2 agrees at 9 bases. J lost 0 bases, V lost 1 base, and 9 bases had no gene match. The CDR3 totals 18 residues. CDR1 and CDR2 from the germline V gene are SGHTA and FQGNSA. The CDR3 region has the DNA TGTGCCAGCAGCTTAGGTCGGACTAGCGAGATGTACCAAGAGACCCAGTACTTC. Its translation is CASSLGRTSEMYQETQYF.

This clonotype occurred many times. The genes are TRBV29-1 and TRBJ2-2; the match to TRBD1 covers 8 bases. Germline V gives CDR1 SQVTM, CDR2 ANQGSEA. The CDR3 is 14 amino acids. With V trimmed by 7 bases and J by 0 bases, 4 bases remained unmatched. The CDR3 DNA reads as TGCAGCGGTGGACAGGGAGCGAACACCGGGGAGCTGTTTTTT. Residues: CSGGQGANTGELFF.

This clonotype was counted a few times. The genes are TRBV6-2 or TRBV6-3 and TRBJ2-1, with D tentatively TRBD1 or TRBD2 (5 bases each). V gave up 2 bases and J gave up 10 bases, with 9 bases separating them. This CDR3 region has 12 residues. Germline values: CDR1 MNHEY, CDR2 SVGEGT. This CDR3 reads CASSYEGLEQFF. The CDR3 DNA reads TGTGCCAGCAGTTACGAGGGGCTAGAGCAGTTCTTC.

The chain combines TRBV25-1 with TRBJ2-7, with D uncertain. Germline V lookup: CDR1 MGHDK, CDR2 SYGVNS. V lost 1 base and J lost 2, with 15 bases in between. The CDR3 has 16 residues. CDR3 protein: CASSESHSRSTYEQYF. The CDR3, as DNA: TGTGCCAGCAGTGAATCCCATAGTCGGAGTACCTACGAGCAGTACTTC.

The table lists this clonotype with many counts. The chain employs TRBV7-3 and TRBJ2-5; 10 positions agree with TRBD2. The CDR3 runs 18 residues. V dropped 1 base and J dropped 1; count of bases not matched to a gene: 9. Germline CDR1 is SGHTA and CDR2 is FQGTGA. The CDR3 protein is CASSLNGAASGSQETQYF. The CDR3 DNA reads as TGTGCCAGCAGCTTAAACGGCGCGGCTAGCGGGAGCCAAGAGACCCAGTACTTC.

A few counts support this clonotype. The CDR3 DNA is TGTGCCAGCAGCGTAGACAGCTATGGCTACACCTTC. The encoded protein is CASSVDSYGYTF. The V call is TRBV9, the J call TRBJ1-2; unclear D gene. Deletions cut 0 bases from V and 4 bases from J, with 4 bases between. Germline-derived CDR1 and CDR2 are SGDLS and YYNGEE. This CDR3 is 12 amino acids long. Full variable domain (rest looked up from reference TRBV9 and TRBJ1-2): DSGVTQTPKHLITATGQRVTLRCSPRSGDLSVYWYQQSLDQGLQFLIQYYNGEERAKGNILERFSAQQFPDLHSELNLSSLELGDSALYFCASSVDSYGYTFGSGTRLTVV.

This clonotype was observed a handful of times. V usage is TRBV10-3 and J usage is TRBJ2-2, with D possibly TRBD2 on 6 matching bases. Trimming pared 0 bases from V and 7 bases from J, leaving 15 bases between. The CDR3 extends over 16 amino acids. Germline V gene lookup returns CDR1 ENHRY and CDR2 SYGVKD. DNA of the CDR3: TGTGCCATCAGTGAGTCGAAGGGGAGGATCCTCGGGGAGCTGTTTTTT. Its translation: CAISESKGRILGELFF.

The chain joins TRBV29-1 to TRBJ2-7; 11 bases fit TRBD1. Germline CDR1 is SQVTM and CDR2 is ANQGSEA. V gave up 7 bases and J gave up 4 bases; unmatched junction bases: 12. The CDR3 length is 15 residues. In DNA form, the CDR3 reads TGCAGCGGTTTGCTCGGGACAGGGGGTATATACGAGCAGTACTTC. It translates to CSGLLGTGGIYEQYF.

This clonotype was detected a few times. V gene TRBV6-6 combines with J gene TRBJ2-4, with 8 positions matching TRBD2. The CDR3 is made up of 16 amino acids. V lost 2 bases, J lost 7 bases, and 10 bases stayed unmatched. Germline values: CDR1 MNHNY, CDR2 SVGAGI (reference sequence). The DNA for the CDR3 is TGTGCCAGCAGTTACACCCCTCTCTCGGGAGGGAACATTCAGTACTTC. Translating gives CASSYTPLSGGNIQYF.

This clonotype showed up just a few times. The chain joins TRBV25-1 to TRBJ2-1; 9 bases fit TRBD2. J was trimmed by 9 bases and V by 2 bases; bases with no gene match: 11. The CDR3 totals 16 residues. The germline V gene has CDR1 MGHDK and CDR2 SYGVNS. In DNA, the CDR3 is TGTGCCAGCAGTGAAGCAGGGAGCGGGAGGAGTAGTGAGCAGTTCTTC. This translates into CASSEAGSGRSSEQFF.

This clonotype was observed many times. This chain links TRBV10-3 with TRBJ2-3; D remains unclear. Germline loops: CDR1 ENHRY, CDR2 SYGVKD. The CDR3 is made up of 15 amino acids. Trimming cost V 2 bases and J 0 bases, with 9 bases left between them. CDR3 nucleotide sequence: TGTGCCATCAGTGAGGTAGCCGGAAGCACAGATACGCAGTATTTT. This sequence encodes CAISEVAGSTDTQYF.

This clonotype appeared a few times. The V gene is TRBV27, the J gene TRBJ2-3, with a tentative D call TRBD2 (6 bases). V lost 6 bases, J lost 6 bases, and 16 bases lay in between. Germline values: CDR1 MNHEY, CDR2 SMNVEV (reference sequence). The CDR3 has 14 residues. The CDR3 loop reads CASRGLGGRDTQYF. CDR3 DNA sequence: TGTGCCAGCAGGGGACTCGGAGGTCGGGATACGCAGTATTTT.

The chain couples TRBV5-1 to TRBJ2-2, with D perhaps given as TRBD1 or TRBD2 (6 bases each). Trimming shortened V by 0 bases and J by 6 bases, and 12 bases separated the two germline ends. Germline lookup yields CDR1 SGHRS and CDR2 YFSETQ. This CDR3 is built from 15 residues. The CDR3 spells CASSLAGASPGELFF. Written as DNA, the CDR3 is TGCGCCAGCAGCTTGGCGGGGGCTTCCCCCGGGGAGCTGTTTTTT.

This clonotype was counted a few times. The chain links TRBV15 to TRBJ1-6; D call uncertain. Trimming removed 4 bases from V and 7 bases from J, with 8 bases in between. This CDR3 region has 13 residues. Germline CDR1 is LNHNV and CDR2 is YYDKDF (reference sequence). The CDR3 here is CATSISANSPLHF. The CDR3 nucleotides read TGTGCCACCAGCATTTCAGCAAATTCACCCCTCCACTTT.

This chain connects TRBV20-1 to TRBJ2-7, with D possibly being TRBD1 (6 bases). Trimming cost V 5 bases and J 6 bases, with 11 bases left between them. The V gene's germline CDR1 is DFQATT and CDR2 SNEGSKA (reference sequence). The CDR3 is made up of 11 amino acids. CDR3 protein: CSADTGREQYF. CDR3 nucleotide sequence: TGCAGTGCTGACACAGGGCGCGAGCAGTACTTC.

This clonotype came up a few times. This chain uses TRBV25-1 with TRBJ2-6; D tentatively fits TRBD1 or TRBD2 (5 bases each). The V and J ends lost 4 bases and 0 bases respectively, with 10 bases between them. Germline CDR1 MGHDK, CDR2 SYGVNS. CDR3 size: 16 residues. Here the CDR3 reads CASSGGTASGANVLTF. In nucleotides, the CDR3 is TGTGCCAGCAGTGGGGGGACGGCCTCTGGGGCCAACGTCCTGACTTTC.

This clonotype has a count of ten or more. The CDR3 DNA reads as TGTGCCACCAGTGATTTCGGCGGGAGGAATGAGCAGTTCTTC. Translation gives CATSDFGGRNEQFF. The V gene is TRBV24-1, the J gene TRBJ2-1, with 8 bases identical to TRBD2. This CDR3 spans 14 amino acids. CDR1 and CDR2 (germline): KGHDR, SFDVKD. The trim removed 1 base at V and 7 bases at J, leaving 2 bases unmatched.

This rearrangement joins TRBV10-3 to TRBJ2-4; TRBD1 or TRBD2 may be the D gene (5 bases each). Trimming removed 9 bases from V and 7 bases from J, with 10 bases in between. Germline V gene sequence: CDR1 ENHRY, CDR2 SYGVKD. CDR3 size: 11 residues. CDR3 sequence (DNA): TGTGCCATTGGGACGTCGAACATTCAGTACTTC. It translates to CAIGTSNIQYF.

Turning to this clonotype: A much larger clone sits a single nucleotide away, making a read error possible. The V and J genes are TRBV7-2 and TRBJ2-3, with 10 bases identical to TRBD2. After removal of 3 bases from V and 2 bases from J, the junction contained 5 bases not matched to a gene. Germline CDR1 is SGHTA and CDR2 is FQGNSA. CDR3 length equals 16 residues. CDR3 in amino acids: CASSFRAGGTTDTQYF. In DNA form, the CDR3 reads TGTGCCAGCAGCTTTAGAGCGGGGGGGACCACAGATACGCAGTATTTT.

There are many counts of this clonotype. The chain couples TRBV28 to TRBJ2-7; D perhaps matches TRBD2 (5 bases). V lost 5 bases, J lost 7 bases, and 12 bases lay in between. The length of the CDR3 is 12 residues. Germline V gene lookup returns CDR1 MDHEN and CDR2 SYDVKM. Here the CDR3 reads CASSPPTGEQYF. CDR3 DNA sequence: TGTGCCAGCAGTCCCCCTACGGGGGAGCAGTACTTC. The full variable domain, completed using reference TRBV28 and TRBJ2-7, is DVKVTQSSRYLVKRTGEKVFLECVQDMDHENMFWYRQDPGLGLRLIYFSYDVKMKEKGDIPEGYSVSREKKERFSLILESASTNQTSMYLCASSPPTGEQYFGPGTRLTVT.

A few counts support this clonotype. This chain connects TRBV6-1 to TRBJ1-1; 7 bases match TRBD1. Germline V CDR1 and CDR2: MNHNS, SASEGT. J was trimmed by 1 base and V by 3 bases; bases with no gene match: 5. The CDR3 runs 15 residues. For the CDR3, the DNA is TGTGCCAGCAGTGATAGGGACAGTGGGAACACTGAAGCTTTCTTT. Translated, it gives CASSDRDSGNTEAFF.

This clonotype was detected only a few times. The V call is TRBV19, the J call TRBJ1-1, with no clear D. The CDR3 has 14 residues. Trimming took 4 bases from V and 1 from J, leaving 10 bases between them. CDR1 is LNHDA and CDR2 is SQIVND in the germline V gene (reference sequence). In DNA form, the CDR3 reads TGTGCCAGTAGTAACGCAGCCCGGAACACTGAAGCTTTCTTT. It yields the protein CASSNAARNTEAFF.